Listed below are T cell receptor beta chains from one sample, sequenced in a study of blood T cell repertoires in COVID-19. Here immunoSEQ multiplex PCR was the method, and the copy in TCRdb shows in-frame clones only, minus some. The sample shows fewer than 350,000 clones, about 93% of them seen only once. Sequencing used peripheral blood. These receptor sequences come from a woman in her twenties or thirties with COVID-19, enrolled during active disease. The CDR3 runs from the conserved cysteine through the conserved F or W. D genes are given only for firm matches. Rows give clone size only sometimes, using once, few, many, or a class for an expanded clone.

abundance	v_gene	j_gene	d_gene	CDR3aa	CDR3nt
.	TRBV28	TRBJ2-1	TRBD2	CASRVAGTSAYNEQFF	TGTGCCAGCAGGGTGGCCGGGACTAGCGCATACAATGAGCAGTTCTTC
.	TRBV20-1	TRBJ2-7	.	CSASTGSPYEQYF	TGCAGTGCTAGTACCGGGTCCCCCTACGAGCAGTACTTC
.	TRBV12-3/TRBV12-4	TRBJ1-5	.	CASSAGGLLPQHF	TGTGCCAGCTCGGCGGGCGGGCTTCTGCCCCAGCATTTT
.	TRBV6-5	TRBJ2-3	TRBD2	CASSLLAAYTDTQYF	TGTGCCAGCAGCCTACTAGCGGCTTACACAGATACGCAGTATTTT
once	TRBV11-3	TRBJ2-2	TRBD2	CASSLNGGNGELFF	TGTGCCAGCAGCTTAAACGGGGGGAACGGGGAGCTGTTTTTT
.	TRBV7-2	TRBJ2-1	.	CASRQYNEQFF	TGTGCCAGCAGACAATACAATGAGCAGTTCTTC
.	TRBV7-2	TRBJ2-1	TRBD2	CASSPRLAGGTYNEQFF	TGTGCCAGCAGCCCCCGACTAGCGGGAGGTACTTACAATGAGCAGTTCTTC
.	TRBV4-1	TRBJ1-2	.	CASSQDNPPRGYTF	TGCGCCAGCAGCCAAGATAATCCGCCGAGGGGCTACACCTTC
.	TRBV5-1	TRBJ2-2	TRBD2	CASSAIAGTGTGELFF	TGCGCCAGCAGTGCCATAGCGGGAACGGGCACCGGGGAGCTGTTTTTT
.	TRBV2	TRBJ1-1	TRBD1	CASGLTGGTEAFF	TGTGCCAGCGGGTTGACAGGGGGCACTGAAGCTTTCTTT
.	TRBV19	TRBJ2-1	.	CASSTGTGRGYNEQFF	TGTGCCAGTAGTACCGGGACTGGGCGGGGCTACAATGAGCAGTTCTTC
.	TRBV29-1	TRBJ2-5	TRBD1	CSVYRGQETQYF	TGCAGCGTCTACAGGGGGCAGGAGACCCAGTACTTC
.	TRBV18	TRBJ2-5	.	CASSPQEIQETQYF	TGTGCCAGCTCACCACAGGAGATACAAGAGACCCAGTACTTC
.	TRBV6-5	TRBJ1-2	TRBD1	CASSYSSRGLRGYTF	TGTGCCAGCAGTTACTCGAGCAGGGGGCTAAGGGGCTACACCTTC
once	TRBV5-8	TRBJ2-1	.	CASSTEYNEQFF	TGTGCCAGCAGTACGGAGTACAATGAGCAGTTCTTC
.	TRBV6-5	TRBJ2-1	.	CASTQGGKQFF	TGTGCCAGCACTCAGGGCGGGAAGCAGTTCTTC
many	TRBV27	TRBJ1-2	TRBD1	CASSQRQGARYTF	TGTGCCAGCAGTCAACGACAGGGCGCACGCTACACCTTC
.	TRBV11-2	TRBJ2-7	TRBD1	CASSRPGQGAWRQYF	TGTGCCAGCAGCCGCCCGGGGCAGGGGGCGTGGAGGCAGTACTTC
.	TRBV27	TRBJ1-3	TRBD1	CASTQQGTGNTIYF	TGTGCCAGCACCCAACAGGGGACAGGAAACACCATATATTTT
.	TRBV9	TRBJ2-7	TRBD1	CASSAPGQGYEQYF	TGTGCCAGCAGCGCACCGGGACAGGGTTACGAGCAGTACTTC
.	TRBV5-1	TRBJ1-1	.	CASSRGTEAFF	TGCGCCAGCAGCCGGGGCACTGAAGCTTTCTTT
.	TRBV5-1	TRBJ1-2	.	CASSLSTQGGYTF	TGCGCCAGCAGCTTATCCACCCAGGGTGGCTACACCTTC
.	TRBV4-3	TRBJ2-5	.	CASSQDRRGGETQYF	TGCGCCAGCAGCCAAGATCGTCGGGGTGGGGAGACCCAGTACTTC
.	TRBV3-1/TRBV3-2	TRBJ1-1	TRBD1	CASRLGTATEAFF	TGTGCCAGCAGACTCGGGACAGCCACTGAAGCTTTCTTT
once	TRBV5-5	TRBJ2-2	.	CASSTSGSSTGELFF	TGTGCCAGCAGCACGTCAGGGTCGAGCACCGGGGAGCTGTTTTTT
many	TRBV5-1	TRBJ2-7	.	CASSLESNYEQYF	TGCGCCAGCAGCTTGGAGTCTAACTACGAGCAGTACTTC
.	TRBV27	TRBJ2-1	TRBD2	CASSLTPPASGRNNEQFF	TGTGCCAGCAGTTTAACCCCCCCAGCTAGCGGGAGGAACAATGAGCAGTTCTTC
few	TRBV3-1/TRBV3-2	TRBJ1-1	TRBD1	CASSQRGGAMDTEAFF	TGTGCCAGCAGCCAGAGAGGGGGCGCGATGGACACTGAAGCTTTCTTT
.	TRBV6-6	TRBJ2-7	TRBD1	CASSKGQGIREQYF	TGTGCCAGCAGTAAGGGACAGGGGATTCGCGAGCAGTACTTC
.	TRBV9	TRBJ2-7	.	CASSAGGGAASYEQYF	TGTGCCAGCAGCGCAGGAGGAGGGGCTGCCTCCTACGAGCAGTACTTC
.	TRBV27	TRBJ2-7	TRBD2	CASRLGLVDEQYF	TGTGCCAGCAGGCTGGGACTAGTGGACGAGCAGTACTTC
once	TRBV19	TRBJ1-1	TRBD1	CASSIRGTANTEAFF	TGTGCCAGTAGTATCCGGGGGACAGCCAACACTGAAGCTTTCTTT
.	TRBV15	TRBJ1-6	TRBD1	CATSSGTGHRGSPLHF	TGTGCCACCAGCTCCGGGACAGGCCACCGGGGGTCACCCCTCCACTTT
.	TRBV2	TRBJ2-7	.	CASSGGQTYEQYF	TGTGCCAGCAGTGGGGGACAAACCTACGAGCAGTACTTC
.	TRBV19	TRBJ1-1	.	CASSMEGSGTEAFF	TGTGCCAGTAGTATGGAGGGCAGTGGGACTGAAGCTTTCTTT
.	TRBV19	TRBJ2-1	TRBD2	CASKGGREYNEQFF	TGTGCCAGTAAGGGCGGGAGGGAGTACAATGAGCAGTTCTTC
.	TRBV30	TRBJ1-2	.	CAWSVRGSYGYTF	TGTGCCTGGAGTGTTAGGGGTAGCTATGGCTACACCTTC